This TCR beta chain was sequenced in a study of identical twins. Overall study findings and caveats: High-abundance cord blood beta clonotypes had fewer insertions; memory repertoires showed none. Twin sharing of out-of-frame TCR alpha was underestimated by models in monozygotic pairs.

This clonotype was detected ten times or more. Its antigen is not identified. TCRdb analysed the 5' RACE reads with MiXCR anew, one entry per CDR3 protein. The sample lists 250,000 to 300,000 distinct CDR3 sequences; nearly 9.5% were seen once. The V end lost 1 base, the J end lost 5 bases, and 9 bases lay between the germline ends. This CDR3 has 14 residues. Per the germline V gene, CDR1 is DFQATT and CDR2 is SNEGSKA (reference sequence). The same sample was also studied in work on yellow fever vaccine responses in identical twins.

Sequenced material: CD8+ T cells sorted from blood. The chain carries TRBV20-1 and TRBJ1-6; D is unresolved. The source of this sequence is a woman under 30 in good health. This CDR3 is CSARGREDNSPLHF. The CDR3 coding sequence is TGCAGTGCTAGAGGGAGGGAAGATAATTCACCCCTCCACTTT.